One and the same sample provided the 12 T cell receptor beta chains below, sequenced in a study of identical twins. MiXCR was run by TCRdb on the 5' RACE reads, yielding one entry per CDR3 protein. Here the sample spans around 960,000 distinct CDR3 sequences, about 12% being singletons. This sample also appeared in a second study, on yellow fever vaccine responses in identical twins.

What was sequenced was PBMCs. Receptor source: a woman aged 18-29 years in good health.

This clonotype was counted only a few times. The chain combines TRBV3-1 with TRBJ1-2; 7 bases line up with TRBD1. V lost 1 base, J lost 4 bases, and 6 bases stayed unmatched. Germline assignment: CDR1 LGHDT and CDR2 YNNKEL (reference sequence). CDR3 length equals 15 residues. The DNA for the CDR3 is TGTGCCAGCAGCCAAGGGACAGGCCTTCTCTATGGCTACACCTTC. Protein sequence: CASSQGTGLLYGYTF.

A few counts support this clonotype. The rearrangement links TRBV12-3 or TRBV12-4 to TRBJ2-3, with 8 bases lining up with TRBD1. Trimming took 6 bases from V and 7 from J; bases not matched to a gene: 6. CDR3 length equals 13 residues. DNA of the CDR3: TGTGCCAGCAGGCTTACAGGGGGTCATACGCAGTATTTT. Its protein is CASRLTGGHTQYF.

This clonotype was seen a handful of times. V and J are TRBV2 and TRBJ2-7, with 7 bases that match TRBD1. CDR1 and CDR2 from the germline V gene are SNHLY and FYNNEI. V shed 6 bases and J 3 bases; nucleotides not matched to a gene: 11. The length of the CDR3 is 15 residues. CDR3 in amino acids: CASSLNDRVVYEQYF. The CDR3 coding sequence is TGTGCCAGCAGCCTGAACGACAGGGTGGTCTACGAGCAGTACTTC.

This clonotype was picked up a small number of times. This chain connects TRBV6-4 to TRBJ2-4; TRBD2 is a possible D gene (5 bases). The germline gives CDR1 MRHNA, CDR2 SNTAGT. The CDR3 loop spans 14 amino acids. V lost 3 bases, J lost 3 bases, and 9 bases lay in between. The CDR3 loop reads CASSESEGKNIQYF. The DNA for the CDR3 is TGTGCCAGCAGTGAGTCCGAGGGCAAAAACATTCAGTACTTC.

The genes are TRBV20-1 and TRBJ2-3; weak D call: TRBD1 (5 bases). Per germline, CDR1 DFQATT and CDR2 SNEGSKA (reference sequence). The length of the CDR3 is 14 residues. The germline V and J ends were trimmed by 4 bases and 2 bases, with 13 bases remaining between them. This chain's CDR3 is CSATPQGPTDTQYF. CDR3 nucleotide sequence: TGCAGTGCTACCCCCCAGGGCCCCACAGATACGCAGTATTTT.

This clonotype has more than one count but fewer than ten. This sequence joins TRBV28 and TRBJ1-1; D is perhaps TRBD1 (5 bases). The CDR3 totals 14 residues. The V and J ends lost 5 bases and 5 bases respectively, with 15 bases between them. Germline V gene sequence: CDR1 MDHEN, CDR2 SYDVKM. CDR3 sequence: CASSPPYWGTEAFF. The DNA for the CDR3 is TGTGCCAGCAGTCCTCCCTATTGGGGGACTGAAGCTTTCTTT.

The chain carries TRBV3-1 and TRBJ2-1; weak D call: TRBD2 (6 bases). CDR1 and CDR2 (germline): LGHDT, YNNKEL (reference sequence). The CDR3 runs to 18 residues. Trimming left V 2 bases short and J 0 bases short, with 17 bases between. This chain's CDR3 is CASSQKHPSASSYNEQFF. In DNA, the CDR3 is TGTGCCAGCAGCCAAAAACACCCTAGCGCAAGCTCCTACAATGAGCAGTTCTTC.

This clonotype turned up a few times. The J gene is TRBJ2-1, the V gene TRBV5-1; 7 bases are a match to TRBD2. After removal of 1 base from V and 6 bases from J, the junction contained 7 bases not matched to a gene. This CDR3 spans 15 amino acids. CDR1 and CDR2 (germline): SGHRS, YFSETQ. In nucleotides, the CDR3 is TGCGCCAGCAGCTTGCGGGAGGTGATGAGCAATGAGCAGTTCTTC. Translated: CASSLREVMSNEQFF.

This clonotype has a handful of counts. The V call is TRBV20-1, the J call TRBJ2-2; D is uncertain. Trimming took 0 bases from V and 6 from J, leaving 11 bases between them. The CDR3 sequence is 14 residues long. Germline V gene sequence: CDR1 DFQATT, CDR2 SNEGSKA (reference sequence). The CDR3 bases are TGCAGTGCTAGAGATGTGGCCATGTCCGGGGAGCTGTTTTTT. The encoded protein is CSARDVAMSGELFF.

This CDR3 reads CASSLAGYTGELFF. CDR3 sequence (DNA): TGTGCCAGCAGCTTGGCAGGATACACCGGGGAGCTGTTTTTT. The chain carries TRBV5-6 and TRBJ2-2; no firm D call. The germline V gene encodes CDR1 SGHDT and CDR2 YYEEEE. V was trimmed by 0 bases and J by 3 bases, leaving 6 bases between them. The CDR3 extends over 14 amino acids. Variable domain in full (rest from reference TRBV5-6 and TRBJ2-2): DAGVTQSPTHLIKTRGQQVTLRCSPKSGHDTVSWYQQALGQGPQFIFQYYEEEERQRGNFPDRFSGHQFPNYSSELNVNALLLGDSALYLCASSLAGYTGELFFGEGSRLTVL.

This clonotype showed up just a few times. The chain recombines TRBV20-1 with TRBJ1-5; TRBD1 matches at 7 bases. The length of the CDR3 is 13 residues. The J segment lost 6 bases and the V segment lost 3 bases, leaving 5 bases of the junction unmatched. Germline V gives CDR1 DFQATT, CDR2 SNEGSKA (reference sequence). CDR3 DNA sequence: TGCAGTGCTAGCGCGACAGGGCCTCAGCCCCAGCATTTT. As protein: CSASATGPQPQHF.

The chain has TRBV7-6 and TRBJ2-1, with TRBD2 matching 8 bases. CDR1 is SGHVS and CDR2 is FNYEAQ in the germline V gene. J was trimmed by 6 bases and V by 5 bases; bases with no gene match: 6. The CDR3 is made up of 14 amino acids. CDR3 amino acids: CASSHLREANEQFF. CDR3 DNA sequence: TGTGCCAGCAGCCATTTGCGGGAGGCCAATGAGCAGTTCTTC.